The 7 T cell receptor beta chains below come from one sample, sequenced in a study of blood T cell repertoires in COVID-19. This table comes from immunoSEQ multiplex PCR, and its TCRdb copy is limited to in-frame clones, with some not included. In the table there are 200,000 to 250,000 clones, approximately 85% of which are singletons. Sequences were obtained from PBMCs or T cells enriched from blood (not recorded which). These receptors were obtained from a woman in her forties or fifties who had recovered from COVID-19.

This clone was observed once. The chain carries TRBV30 and TRBJ2-3; 7 bases line up with TRBD1. Germline CDR1 reads GTSNPN; CDR2 reads SVGIG (reference sequence). The length of the CDR3 is 13 residues. With 8 bases clipped from V and 0 bases from J, the junction kept 5 bases outside the gene matches. The CDR3 here is CARTQGSTDTQYF. For the CDR3, the DNA is TGTGCCCGCACACAGGGGAGCACAGATACGCAGTATTTT.

In its sample, this clone was seen once. The V gene is TRBV7-9, the J gene TRBJ2-7, with D perhaps TRBD1 (6 bases). Germline CDR1 reads SEHNR; CDR2 reads FQNEAQ (reference sequence). The CDR3 loop spans 15 amino acids. Trimming removed 5 bases at V and 0 bases at J, with 14 bases between. The DNA of the CDR3 is TGTGCCAGCAGCACCAGGGGCACGAGCTCCTACGAGCAGTACTTC. Translating gives CASSTRGTSSYEQYF.

The CDR3 nucleotides are TGTGCCAGCAGTTCCTGGACAGAGACTAACACTGAAGCTTTCTTT. Amino acids: CASSSWTETNTEAFF. The chain uses TRBV6-2 or TRBV6-3 and TRBJ1-1, with D perhaps matching TRBD1 (6 bases). The CDR3 runs to 15 residues. The V end lost 4 bases, the J end lost 2 bases, and 14 bases lay between the germline ends. CDR1 and CDR2 (germline): MNHEY, SVGEGT.

The chain has TRBV7-2 and TRBJ1-2, with D possibly TRBD1 on 6 matching bases. The CDR3 is 15 residues long. Germline V gene data show CDR1 as SGHTA and CDR2 as FQGNSA. V was pared by 3 bases and J by 2 bases, with 13 bases between. CDR3 DNA sequence: TGTGCCAGCAGCTTTTCTAACAGGGAGAACTATGGCTACACCTTC. Its protein is CASSFSNRENYGYTF.

The chain carries TRBV28 and TRBJ2-5, with TRBD1 as a possible D gene (6 bases). The CDR3 has 13 amino acids. V lost 4 bases to trimming and J lost 5 bases, with 11 bases between them. Per germline, CDR1 MDHEN and CDR2 SYDVKM. CDR3 nucleotide sequence: TGTGCCAGCAGTTACACAGGGCCGGAGACCCAGTACTTC. Its translation is CASSYTGPETQYF.

V usage is TRBV2 and J usage is TRBJ2-1; 9 positions match TRBD1. The V gene end was trimmed by 7 bases and the J gene end by 7 bases; junction bases not matched to a gene: 8. The germline V gene has CDR1 SNHLY and CDR2 FYNNEI. This CDR3 comprises 14 residues. The CDR3 DNA follows: TGTGCCAGCAAGGGACAGGGAAGTTCTAATGAGCAGTTCTTC. This gives the protein CASKGQGSSNEQFF.

The table lists this clone with a count of one. V gene TRBV11-2 combines with J gene TRBJ1-4; no clear D gene. V was trimmed by 3 bases and J by 3 bases, leaving 14 bases between them. The CDR3 loop spans 16 amino acids. Germline lookup yields CDR1 SGHAT and CDR2 FQNNGV. This CDR3 reads CASSFRIPGANEKLFF. CDR3 DNA: TGTGCCAGCAGCTTCCGCATCCCGGGAGCTAATGAAAAACTGTTTTTT. Full variable domain (rest looked up from reference TRBV11-2 and TRBJ1-4): EAGVAQSPRYKIIEKRQSVAFWCNPISGHATLYWYQQILGQGPKLLIQFQNNGVVDDSQLPKDRFSAERLKGVDSTLKIQPAKLEDSAVYLCASSFRIPGANEKLFFGSGTQLSVL.